The 26 T cell receptor beta chains listed next were all sequenced from one sample in a study of circulating CD8 cells and anti-PD-1 response in melanoma. Four subsets defined by PD-1 and/or TIGIT were sorted from live CD3+CD8+TCRalphabeta+ cells. Each library started from roughly 16 ng of total RNA using the QIAseq Immune Repertoire TCR panel. Via MiXCR, TCRdb re-called the reads, giving one row per CDR3 protein. The sample lists several hundred distinct CDR3 sequences, more than 5.5% occurring once. The source was CD8+ T cells from PBMCs, collected at baseline or after one month of anti-PD-1 therapy (not recorded which). These TCRs come from a human donor with melanoma.

Sample share makes this clonotype large. The genes are TRBV23-1 and TRBJ2-7, with 11 bases identical to TRBD1. Being an ORF, TRBV23-1 has a function that is uncertain. J lost 5 bases, V lost 0 bases, and 24 bases had no gene match. CDR3 length: 22 residues. CDR3 nucleotide sequence: TGCGCCAGCAGTCAATCACGCGTGGACCTAACCCGGGACAGGGGGACAGTCCACGAGCAGTACTTC. Its protein is CASSQSRVDLTRDRGTVHEQYF.

The chain is built from TRBV5-4 and TRBJ1-1; TRBD1 is a possible D gene (5 bases). Trimming took 1 base from V and 5 from J, leaving 15 bases between them. The germline V gene encodes CDR1 SGHNT and CDR2 YYREEE (reference sequence). The CDR3 has 15 residues. CDR3 sequence: CASSLWGRDLTEAFF. Here the CDR3 DNA reads TGTGCCAGCAGCTTGTGGGGGAGGGATCTGACTGAAGCTTTCTTT.

This clonotype rates as medium-sized. This chain links TRBV6-6 with TRBJ2-1; no clear D gene. Germline CDR1 and CDR2: MNHNY and SVGAGI (reference sequence). Trimming took 5 bases from V and 0 from J, leaving 14 bases between them. The CDR3 consists of 16 residues. CDR3 nucleotides: TGTGCCAGCAGTCCTCCCGCGGTGAGCTCCTACAATGAGCAGTTCTTC. It encodes CASSPPAVSSYNEQFF.

This clonotype was seen more than once but under ten times. One base away lies a much larger clone, so this may be a sequencing read error. This chain joins TRBV27 and TRBJ1-1; D uncertain. V was shortened by 5 bases and J by 6 bases, with 10 bases between the two germline ends. The germline V gene has CDR1 MNHEY and CDR2 SMNVEV (reference sequence). The CDR3 totals 12 residues. The CDR3 spells CASSPTVAEAFF. Written as DNA, the CDR3 is TGTGCCAGCAGTCCAACAGTGGCTGAAGCTTTCTTT.

By proportion, this clonotype is medium-sized (0.01 to 0.1%). This chain joins TRBV19 and TRBJ2-5; 11 nucleotides align to TRBD2. The ends lost 5 bases at V and 1 base at J; junction bases unmatched: 6. The CDR3 runs to 16 residues. Germline V CDR1 and CDR2: LNHDA, SQIVND (reference sequence). The CDR3 protein is CASSFRLAGPQETQYF. The CDR3 coding sequence is TGTGCCAGTAGTTTCCGACTAGCGGGGCCCCAAGAGACCCAGTACTTC.

The chain links TRBV13 to TRBJ2-2, with a possible D match to TRBD2 (5 bases). The CDR3 extends over 13 amino acids. The V gene's germline CDR1 is PRHDT and CDR2 FYEKMQ (reference sequence). V shed 5 bases and J shed 5 bases, with 9 bases lying between them. The CDR3: CASSLRDTGELFF. CDR3 in DNA: TGTGCCAGCAGCCTTCGGGATACCGGGGAGCTGTTTTTT.

This clonotype is deemed large. V and J are TRBV2 and TRBJ2-7; a possible D gene is TRBD2 (6 bases). The CDR3 has 12 amino acids. CDR1 and CDR2 from the germline V gene are SNHLY and FYNNEI. V was trimmed by 8 bases and J by 6 bases, leaving 14 bases between them. The DNA for the CDR3 is TGTGCCAGCCTGGGGGACTTATCCGAGCAGTACTTC. It yields the protein CASLGDLSEQYF. Complete variable domain (other parts from reference TRBV2 and TRBJ2-7): EPEVTQTPSHQVTQMGQEVILRCVPISNHLYFYWYRQILGQKVEFLVSFYNNEISEKSEIFDDQFSVERPDGSNFTLKIRSTKLEDSAMYFCASLGDLSEQYFGPGTRLTVT.

By share, this clonotype ranks as large (0.1 to 1%). The V gene is TRBV27, the J gene TRBJ1-1, with D possibly matching TRBD1 (6 bases). The CDR3 runs to 15 residues. Germline V gives CDR1 MNHEY, CDR2 SMNVEV (reference sequence). Between the trimmed V and J ends, which lost 5 bases and 0 bases, there was a span of 13 bases. The CDR3 reads CASSPRGGMNTEAFF. The CDR3 DNA reads as TGTGCCAGCAGTCCCAGGGGTGGCATGAACACTGAAGCTTTCTTT.

Comment on this clonotype: This could be a read error, since a much larger clone is one nucleotide away. The V call is TRBV24-1, the J call TRBJ2-7; D might be TRBD1 or TRBD2, each matching 5 bases. The CDR3 is made up of 14 amino acids. Per germline, CDR1 KGHDR and CDR2 SFDVKD. The germline V and J ends were trimmed by 9 bases and 4 bases, with 18 bases remaining between them. CDR3 sequence: CATSPGLGVYEQYF. CDR3 nucleotides: TGTGCCACCTCCCCGGGTCTGGGGGTATACGAGCAGTACTTC.

By its share, this clonotype is medium-sized. This chain joins TRBV9 and TRBJ2-1; TRBD2 agrees at 13 bases. The CDR3 has 16 amino acids. Germline CDR1 and CDR2: SGDLS and YYNGEE. The junction had 1 base not matched to a gene; V was cut back by 3 bases and J by 1 base. The CDR3 bases are TGTGCCAGCAGCGGGACTAGCGGGGGATCCTACAATGAGCAGTTCTTC. It translates to CASSGTSGGSYNEQFF.

This clonotype rates as medium-sized. This rearrangement joins TRBV20-1 to TRBJ2-7, with 8 bases fitting TRBD2. This CDR3 region has 15 residues. V lost 0 bases, J lost 0 bases, and 4 bases stayed unmatched. Germline V gene sequence: CDR1 DFQATT, CDR2 SNEGSKA (reference sequence). CDR3 loop: CSARDEGTSSYEQYF. For the CDR3, the DNA is TGCAGTGCTAGAGATGAGGGGACTAGCTCCTACGAGCAGTACTTC.

This clonotype is large in the sample. This chain uses TRBV5-4 with TRBJ2-1; D gene ambiguous. The V and J ends lost 2 bases and 0 bases respectively, with 6 bases between them. The CDR3 covers 14 residues. Germline assignment: CDR1 SGHNT and CDR2 YYREEE (reference sequence). The CDR3 DNA follows: TGTGCCAGCAGCTTCCCAAGCTCCTACAATGAGCAGTTCTTC. Its protein product is CASSFPSSYNEQFF.

This clonotype is deemed large. The chain is built from TRBV29-1 and TRBJ2-7, with 9 bases identical to TRBD2. There are 14 residues in the CDR3. The V gene's germline CDR1 is SQVTM and CDR2 ANQGSEA. V gave up 5 bases and J gave up 2 bases; unmatched junction bases: 7. The CDR3 nucleotides are TGCAGCGTTCGAGGGTCTAGCGGGACCTACGAGCAGTACTTC. This encodes CSVRGSSGTYEQYF.

By its share, this clonotype is medium-sized. V usage is TRBV12-3 or TRBV12-4 and J usage is TRBJ1-2; D gene uncertain. The CDR3 is made up of 11 amino acids. Deletions cut 4 bases from V and 7 bases from J, with 7 bases between. CDR3 nucleotide sequence: TGTGCCAGCAGTTCTGCCCTTGGCTACACCTTC. Residues: CASSSALGYTF.

This clonotype is termed large (0.1 to 1%). This chain joins TRBV27 and TRBJ1-2, with D unresolved. V dropped 2 bases and J dropped 5 bases, with 9 bases sitting between them. The germline V gene encodes CDR1 MNHEY and CDR2 SMNVEV (reference sequence). The CDR3 is 13 residues long. The CDR3 is CASSLGWEYGYTF. In DNA form, the CDR3 reads TGTGCCAGCAGTTTAGGGTGGGAGTATGGCTACACCTTC.

By its share, this clonotype is large. This chain uses TRBV25-1 with TRBJ2-1, with D possibly being TRBD1 or TRBD2 (7 bases each). Trimming removed 1 base at V and 8 bases at J, with 9 bases between. This CDR3 comprises 13 residues. In germline, CDR1 is MGHDK, CDR2 SYGVNS. The CDR3 coding sequence is TGTGCCAGCAGTGAATCAGGGGGGGATGAGCAGTTCTTC. Its translation is CASSESGGDEQFF.

By frequency in the sample, this clonotype is large. This sequence joins TRBV7-2 and TRBJ2-1; no reliable D call. The CDR3 covers 16 residues. The ends were cut back, 1 base at V and 0 bases at J, with 10 bases in the middle. Looked up from germline, CDR1 is SGHTA and CDR2 is FQGNSA. The CDR3 DNA reads as TGTGCCAGCAGCTTAGGGTTCCAGCGCTCCTACAATGAGCAGTTCTTC. Translation: CASSLGFQRSYNEQFF.

Relative to its sample, this clonotype is large (0.1 to 1%). The gene calls are TRBV7-3 and TRBJ2-3, with TRBD2 matching over 13 bases. The germline V gene encodes CDR1 SGHTA and CDR2 FQGTGA. This CDR3 comprises 16 residues. V lost 5 bases to trimming and J lost 7 bases; unmatched junction nucleotides: 9. CDR3 DNA sequence: TGTGCCAGCAGCGAAACCGGACTAGCGGGGGTAAATACGCAGTATTTT. Its translation: CASSETGLAGVNTQYF.

This clonotype rates as large. The CDR3 region has the DNA TGTGCCACCCGATTAGGGATTGGATACGAGCAGTACTTC. Protein: CATRLGIGYEQYF. The chain carries TRBV27 and TRBJ2-7; D is unresolved. Germline CDR1 is MNHEY and CDR2 is SMNVEV (reference sequence). Trimming shortened V by 10 bases and J by 4 bases, and 17 bases separated the two germline ends. The CDR3 spans 13 residues.

Judged by abundance, this clonotype is large. The chain couples TRBV7-2 to TRBJ2-1; TRBD2 matches 11 bases. The V segment lost 3 bases and the J segment 7 bases; nucleotides outside the gene matches: 2. Germline V gene data show CDR1 as SGHTA and CDR2 as FQGNSA. CDR3 length: 14 amino acids. Written as DNA, the CDR3 is TGTGCCAGCAGCTTGTGGACTAGCGGGAATGAGCAGTTCTTC. Its protein is CASSLWTSGNEQFF. The variable domain in full, completed from reference TRBV7-2 and TRBJ2-1, reads GAGVSQSPSNKVTEKGKDVELRCDPISGHTALYWYRQSLGQGLEFLIYFQGNSAPDKSGLPSDRFSAERTGGSVSTLTIQRTQQEDSAVYLCASSLWTSGNEQFFGPGTRLTVL.

This clonotype is deemed large. The rearrangement uses TRBV25-1 and TRBJ2-1; 10 positions agree with TRBD2. V gave up 2 bases and J gave up 4 bases; unmatched junction bases: 2. Germline CDR1 is MGHDK and CDR2 is SYGVNS. The CDR3 is 15 amino acids. The CDR3, as DNA: TGTGCCAGCAGTGAAGGGACTAGCGTATACAATGAGCAGTTCTTC. Translating it yields CASSEGTSVYNEQFF.

By share, this clonotype counts as medium-sized. The chain has TRBV5-1 and TRBJ2-2; no reliable D call. Germline CDR1 is SGHRS and CDR2 is YFSETQ. The CDR3 is made up of 13 amino acids. V lost 7 bases and J 0 bases, leaving 7 bases between the germline ends. CDR3: CASPDTNTGELFF. The CDR3 DNA sequence: TGCGCCAGCCCTGACACGAACACCGGGGAGCTGTTTTTT. Full variable domain (missing parts from reference TRBV5-1 and TRBJ2-2): KAGVTQTPRYLIKTRGQQVTLSCSPISGHRSVSWYQQTPGQGLQFLFEYFSETQRNKGNFPGRFSGRQFSNSRSEMNVSTLELGDSALYLCASPDTNTGELFFGEGSRLTVL.

This clonotype qualifies as large. The chain employs TRBV24-1 and TRBJ2-3; TRBD2 might be the D (5 bases). CDR1 and CDR2 (germline): KGHDR, SFDVKD. Trimming left V 4 bases short and J 2 bases short, with 12 bases between. The CDR3 extends over 15 amino acids. CDR3 sequence: CATSDPGRDTDTQYF. DNA for the CDR3: TGTGCCACCAGTGACCCCGGACGGGACACAGATACGCAGTATTTT.

Judged by abundance, this clonotype is large. The CDR3: CASSPGPTPTTDTQYF. CDR3 DNA sequence: TGTGCCAGCAGTCCGGGACCCACCCCCACCACAGATACGCAGTATTTT. The chain is built from TRBV27 and TRBJ2-3; perhaps D is TRBD1 or TRBD2 (5 bases each). V lost 5 bases to trimming and J lost 2 bases, with 17 bases between them. This CDR3 spans 16 amino acids. CDR1 and CDR2 from the germline V gene are MNHEY and SMNVEV (reference sequence).

The V gene is TRBV19, the J gene TRBJ2-1, with TRBD2 matching 11 bases. The CDR3 length is 13 residues. Trimming at V came to 9 bases and at J to 5 bases, leaving 3 bases not matched to a gene. Looked up from germline, CDR1 is LNHDA and CDR2 is SQIVND (reference sequence). The CDR3 sequence: CASLGLADNEQFF. In nucleotides, the CDR3 is TGTGCCAGCCTGGGACTAGCGGACAATGAGCAGTTCTTC. Filled out from reference TRBV19 and TRBJ2-1, the complete variable domain reads DGGITQSPKYLFRKEGQNVTLSCEQNLNHDAMYWYRQDPGQGLRLIYYSQIVNDFQKGDIAEGYSVSREKKESFPLTVTSAQKNPTAFYLCASLGLADNEQFFGPGTRLTVL.

By sample fraction, this clonotype is medium-sized. The gene calls are TRBV5-4 and TRBJ2-3; 8 bases are shared with TRBD2. CDR3 length equals 18 residues. Losses at the gene ends were 0 bases for V and 4 bases for J; bases not matched to a gene: 13. Per germline, CDR1 SGHNT and CDR2 YYREEE (reference sequence). CDR3 amino acids: CASSLEGGGSQESDTQYF. CDR3 DNA: TGTGCCAGCAGCTTGGAAGGCGGGGGGTCACAGGAATCAGATACGCAGTATTTT.